What follows are 24 T cell receptor beta chains derived from one specimen sequenced in a study of blood T cell repertoires in COVID-19 (dated by TCRdb to between 2020 and 2021). The method behind the library was the immunoSEQ multiplex PCR assay. TCRdb limited this immuneACCESS table to in-frame rearrangements with V and J called. A share of clones is missing; checked studies link under half to unresolved V genes, and the rest is unexplained. This sample lists under 200,000 clones; just under 80% were detected once. 6.5% to 7% of the sample is taken by the ten largest. Sequencing input: peripheral blood. These receptor sequences come from a man between 65 and 85 years old with active or convalescent COVID-19.

This rearrangement joins TRBV7-9 to TRBJ2-1, with TRBD1 matching over 7 bases. This CDR3 has 15 residues. J gave up 4 bases and V 4 bases, and 7 bases lay outside the gene matches. The germline V gene has CDR1 SEHNR and CDR2 FQNEAQ (reference sequence). CDR3 amino acids: CASSSPDRRYNEQFF. The CDR3 bases are TGTGCCAGCAGCTCACCGGACAGGCGATACAATGAGCAGTTCTTC. Complete variable domain (other parts from reference TRBV7-9 and TRBJ2-1): DTGVSQNPRHKITKRGQNVTFRCDPISEHNRLYWYRQTLGQGPEFLTYFQNEAQLEKSRLLSDRFSAERPKGSFSTLEIQRTEQGDSAMYLCASSSPDRRYNEQFFGPGTRLTVL.

This chain connects TRBV19 to TRBJ1-5; D not certain. With 5 bases removed from V and 0 bases from J, the gap between germline ends came to 8 bases. CDR3 length: 14 residues. CDR1 and CDR2 from the germline V gene are LNHDA and SQIVND (reference sequence). CDR3 coding DNA: TGTGCCAGTAGTCGAGGAAGTAGCAATCAGCCCCAGCATTTT. Amino acid sequence: CASSRGSSNQPQHF. The entire variable domain, with the rest obtained from reference TRBV19 and TRBJ1-5, is as follows: DGGITQSPKYLFRKEGQNVTLSCEQNLNHDAMYWYRQDPGQGLRLIYYSQIVNDFQKGDIAEGYSVSREKKESFPLTVTSAQKNPTAFYLCASSRGSSNQPQHFGDGTRLSIL.

This sequence joins TRBV11-1 and TRBJ2-3, with 8 bases fitting TRBD2. The junction had 5 bases not matched to a gene; V was cut back by 3 bases and J by 0 bases. This CDR3 spans 16 amino acids. Per the germline V gene, CDR1 is SGHAT and CDR2 is FQDESV (reference sequence). CDR3 bases: TGTGCCAGCAGCTTCGGACTAGCCTATAGCACAGATACGCAGTATTTT. Protein product: CASSFGLAYSTDTQYF.

The chain employs TRBV20-1 and TRBJ1-2, with unresolved D. The ends were cut back, 3 bases at V and 4 bases at J, with 9 bases in the middle. The CDR3 has 12 residues. CDR1 is DFQATT and CDR2 is SNEGSKA in the germline V gene (reference sequence). CDR3 residues: CSASLGSYGYTF. DNA for the CDR3: TGCAGTGCTAGTTTGGGCAGCTATGGCTACACCTTC.

This chain joins TRBV6-1 and TRBJ1-6; possibly TRBD1 for D (5 bases). V was clipped by 2 bases and J by 3 bases, with 20 bases between them. There are 19 residues in the CDR3. Germline V gene lookup returns CDR1 MNHNS and CDR2 SASEGT. DNA of the CDR3: TGTGCCAGCAGTGAATGGGGATTGTCAGGACAACTCTATAATTCACCCCTCCACTTT. It encodes CASSEWGLSGQLYNSPLHF.

CDR3 coding DNA: TGTGCCAGCAGTTTGGTGGGGGCGTCAGTCAATCAGCCCCAGCATTTT. This sequence encodes CASSLVGASVNQPQHF. The chain has TRBV6-5 and TRBJ1-5; a possible D gene is TRBD1 (6 bases). Germline CDR1 is MNHEY and CDR2 is SVGAGI. The V and J ends lost 4 bases and 3 bases respectively, with 16 bases between them. The CDR3 has 16 residues.

The rearrangement links TRBV19 to TRBJ2-3; 8 positions match TRBD2. Germline CDR1 and CDR2: LNHDA and SQIVND (reference sequence). The CDR3 spans 14 residues. Losses at the gene ends were 10 bases for V and 5 bases for J; bases not matched to a gene: 11. The CDR3 DNA is TGTGCCATAGGGTCGGGGGGGGCCGGAGATACGCAGTATTTT. It encodes CAIGSGGAGDTQYF. The variable domain in full, with the rest retrieved from reference TRBV19 and TRBJ2-3, is DGGITQSPKYLFRKEGQNVTLSCEQNLNHDAMYWYRQDPGQGLRLIYYSQIVNDFQKGDIAEGYSVSREKKESFPLTVTSAQKNPTAFYLCAIGSGGAGDTQYFGPGTRLTVL.

V usage is TRBV7-2 and J usage is TRBJ2-1, with D maybe TRBD1 (5 bases). The CDR3 length is 12 residues. With 4 bases removed from V and 9 bases from J, the gap between germline ends came to 10 bases. Germline loops: CDR1 SGHTA, CDR2 FQGNSA. CDR3 nucleotide sequence: TGTGCCAGCAGCTCGGGTAGGGGTGAGCAGTTCTTC. Its translation is CASSSGRGEQFF.

The rearrangement links TRBV30 to TRBJ2-5; D call uncertain. Trimming left V 8 bases short and J 9 bases short, with 22 bases between. The CDR3 consists of 13 residues. CDR1 and CDR2 from the germline V gene are GTSNPN and SVGIG (reference sequence). DNA for the CDR3: TGTGCCCTAATCTCCGCACAGACCGGTTCCCAGTACTTC. It codes for CALISAQTGSQYF.

The chain carries TRBV27 and TRBJ2-7; 7 nucleotides agree with TRBD1. The germline V gene encodes CDR1 MNHEY and CDR2 SMNVEV (reference sequence). The CDR3 contains 14 residues. Trimming cost V 2 bases and J 2 bases; bases outside gene matches: 3. CDR3 amino acids: CASSLQGVPYEQYF. The CDR3, as DNA: TGTGCCAGCAGTTTACAGGGGGTACCCTACGAGCAGTACTTC.

The chain couples TRBV19 to TRBJ2-5; 7 positions match TRBD2. The CDR3 is made up of 16 amino acids. V was clipped by 4 bases and J by 2 bases; unmatched bases: 10. The germline CDR1 and CDR2 sequences are LNHDA and SQIVND (reference sequence). The CDR3 protein is CASSRGGVGGQETQYF. The CDR3 bases are TGTGCCAGTAGTAGGGGCGGCGTCGGGGGGCAAGAGACCCAGTACTTC.

This CDR3 reads CAWSVRGDTEAFF. CDR3 DNA: TGTGCCTGGAGTGTACGGGGTGACACTGAAGCTTTCTTT. V usage is TRBV30 and J usage is TRBJ1-1, with D unresolved. Germline V CDR1 and CDR2: GTSNPN, SVGIG (reference sequence). V was trimmed by 0 bases and J by 3 bases, leaving 8 bases between them. The CDR3 length is 13 residues.

The V gene is TRBV12-3 or TRBV12-4, the J gene TRBJ1-5; D may be TRBD1 (5 bases). V was clipped by 8 bases and J by 5 bases, with 10 bases between them. The CDR3 loop spans 12 amino acids. CDR3 sequence: CASGGRYQPQHF. The CDR3 nucleotides are TGTGCCAGCGGGGGGAGGTATCAGCCCCAGCATTTT.

The CDR3 bases are TGTGCCAGTAGTATTAACAGGGAAGGTGGAAACACCATATATTTT. Translating gives CASSINREGGNTIYF. This sequence joins TRBV19 and TRBJ1-3, with D tentatively TRBD1 (6 bases). V shed 3 bases and J shed 3 bases, with 12 bases lying between them. CDR3 size: 15 residues. Germline V gene lookup returns CDR1 LNHDA and CDR2 SQIVND (reference sequence). The whole variable domain, filled in from reference TRBV19 and TRBJ1-3, reads DGGITQSPKYLFRKEGQNVTLSCEQNLNHDAMYWYRQDPGQGLRLIYYSQIVNDFQKGDIAEGYSVSREKKESFPLTVTSAQKNPTAFYLCASSINREGGNTIYFGEGSWLTVV.

The V and J genes are TRBV6-6 and TRBJ1-5, with D tentatively TRBD1 (6 bases). Germline CDR1 reads MNHNY; CDR2 reads SVGAGI (reference sequence). V was clipped by 4 bases and J by 7 bases, with 14 bases between them. The CDR3 extends over 14 amino acids. CDR3: CASSFSGARQPQHF. The CDR3 DNA is TGTGCCAGCAGTTTCTCAGGGGCAAGACAGCCCCAGCATTTT.

The CDR3 loop reads CSASATGTDTQYF. The CDR3 nucleotides are TGCAGTGCTAGTGCAACGGGAACAGATACGCAGTATTTT. The chain uses TRBV20-1 and TRBJ2-3; tentative D call: TRBD2 (5 bases). This CDR3 is built from 13 residues. CDR1 and CDR2 (germline): DFQATT, SNEGSKA (reference sequence). V was pared by 3 bases and J by 3 bases, with 10 bases between.

The CDR3 region is CASSQGRPSGRGTQYF. CDR3 DNA: TGTGCCAGCAGCCAAGGGAGGCCTAGCGGGAGGGGGACCCAGTACTTC. The chain carries TRBV3-1 (or the pseudogene TRBV3-2) and TRBJ2-5; the match to TRBD2 covers 12 bases. V shed 1 base and J 7 bases; nucleotides not matched to a gene: 7. The V gene's germline CDR1 is LGHDT and CDR2 YNNKEL (reference sequence). The CDR3 sequence is 16 residues long.

In its sample, this clone was seen once. The rearrangement links TRBV5-1 to TRBJ2-5, with TRBD2 matching over 12 bases. Germline CDR1 SGHRS, CDR2 YFSETQ. This CDR3 is built from 14 residues. J gave up 4 bases and V 3 bases, and 1 base lay outside the gene matches. The CDR3 reads CASSSTSGGETQYF. CDR3 in DNA: TGCGCCAGCAGCTCGACTAGCGGGGGAGAGACCCAGTACTTC.

As regards this clone: Germline is not matched at one junction end, which may reflect a read error. This chain uses TRBV5-1 with TRBJ2-7; a possible D gene is TRBD2 (6 bases). Per germline, CDR1 SGHRS and CDR2 YFSETQ. The CDR3 contains 9 residues. CDR3 DNA sequence: TGCGCCAGCAGCTTCGGAGGGTTCTTC. Protein product: CASSFGGFF.

The chain is built from TRBV7-2 and TRBJ2-7; 8 nucleotides line up with TRBD2. The V gene's germline CDR1 is SGHTA and CDR2 FQGNSA. This CDR3 contains 15 residues. The ends lost 1 base at V and 2 bases at J; junction bases unmatched: 4. Here the CDR3 reads CASSLVALAAYEQYF. Here the CDR3 DNA reads TGTGCCAGCAGCTTAGTAGCACTAGCGGCCTACGAGCAGTACTTC.

The chain links TRBV15 to TRBJ2-7; D not resolved. The germline gives CDR1 LNHNV, CDR2 YYDKDF (reference sequence). V was clipped by 7 bases and J by 8 bases, with 24 bases between them. The CDR3 length is 15 residues. CDR3 coding DNA: TGTGCCACCATACCAGACTCTTTCCCTCGGCGTCAGCAGTACTTC. Translation: CATIPDSFPRRQQYF.

J is TRBJ1-2 and V is TRBV5-1; 12 bases map to TRBD1. Trimming removed 4 bases from V and 6 bases from J; junction bases left unmatched: 10. Germline V gives CDR1 SGHRS, CDR2 YFSETQ. The CDR3 contains 16 residues. CDR3 in amino acids: CASSAGTGGSMDGYTF. The CDR3 coding sequence is TGCGCCAGCAGCGCGGGGACAGGGGGCTCTATGGATGGCTACACCTTC.

The chain has TRBV2 and TRBJ1-6; no reliable D call. The CDR3 spans 12 residues. The germline CDR1 and CDR2 sequences are SNHLY and FYNNEI. Deletions cut 6 bases from V and 8 bases from J, with 8 bases between. This chain's CDR3 is CASSLDDSPLHF. The DNA for the CDR3 is TGTGCCAGCAGCCTAGACGATTCACCCCTCCACTTT.

CDR3 residues: CASSQTGDNQPQHF. The CDR3, as DNA: TGTGCCAGCAGCCAAACAGGGGACAATCAGCCCCAGCATTTT. The chain recombines TRBV3-1 (or the pseudogene TRBV3-2) with TRBJ1-5; 7 bases fit TRBD1. This CDR3 is built from 14 residues. The trim removed 2 bases at V and 3 bases at J, leaving 1 base unmatched. Germline-derived CDR1 and CDR2 are LGHDT and YNNKEL (reference sequence).